This T cell receptor (beta chain) was profiled in a study of CD8 T cells in Susac syndrome. On the study more broadly: Sequenced Susac syndrome patients included roughly six with active disease and under 10 who were in remission. Study-wide findings and caveats: It was acknowledged in the study that the number of individuals who were included in its TCR sequencing and HLA analysis was relatively small. The greatest CD8+ clonal expansion in Susac occurred in TEMRA cells and in active patients.

RNA was extracted with the RNeasy kit, and a quantity of 0.5 to 1 ug was reverse transcribed using random hexamers. Amplification of the TCR beta CDR3 was carried out by immunoSEQ multiplex PCR, which spanned a total of 54 Vbeta and 13 Jbeta segments. TCRdb re-analysed the immunoSEQ multiplex PCR reads in MiXCR, keeping a single row per CDR3 protein. The profile shows about 110,000 distinct CDR3 sequences, around 94% of them singletons. From germline, CDR1 is SGHVS and CDR2 FNYEAQ. This CDR3 contains 15 residues. Trimming took 0 bases from V and 3 from J, leaving 11 bases between them. As regards this clonotype: Its antigen is not known.

This TCR was sampled from a human donor with Susac syndrome. Specimen: CD8+ T cells from PBMCs. The chain links TRBV7-6 to TRBJ1-1; the D is unclear. The CDR3 reads CASSLAAGLDTEAFF. CDR3 bases: TGTGCCAGCAGCTTAGCGGCGGGCTTGGACACTGAAGCTTTCTTT.